This T cell receptor beta chain was sequenced for a study of CD8 T cell repertoires and HIV-1 epitope variants. In germline, CDR1 is SGDLS, CDR2 YYNGEE. There are 15 residues in the CDR3. With 4 bases clipped from V and 2 bases from J, the junction kept 6 bases outside the gene matches. Comments on this clone: Its antigen remains unidentified.

Data came from immunoSEQ multiplex PCR; TCRdb stores just in-frame clones and leaves some out. The sample holds about 5,100 clones, approximately 61% seen once. Sequenced sample: cultured CD8+ T cells derived from PBMCs. The chain employs TRBV9 and TRBJ2-1, with 7 bases identical to TRBD2. This clonotype originated in a male donor with HIV. This CDR3 is CASSISRGAYNEQFF. The DNA of the CDR3 is TGTGCCAGCAGCATCAGCCGGGGGGCCTACAATGAGCAGTTCTTC.